This T cell receptor beta chain stems from a study of shared clonotypes between healthy human individuals. Notes on the study in general: Generally, estimated richness proved larger in naive subsets than it did in memory subsets. Some naive CD4 clonotypes, around 4.7%, turned up in common across a handful of donors.

The genomic DNA of each subset was split evenly across several immunoSEQ plates. Sequencing used immunoSEQ multiplex PCR; TCRdb keeps in-frame clones, though not all of them. The table shows under 2.5 million clones, with around 92% occurring only once. A remark on this clone: The antigen is unknown.

V was clipped by 3 bases and J by 4 bases, with 7 bases between them. Germline values: CDR1 LGHNT, CDR2 FRNRAP. The CDR3 is made up of 13 amino acids. The V gene is TRBV12-5, the J gene TRBJ2-4; tentative D call: TRBD1 (5 bases). The TCR originated in a man aged 18 to 30 in good health. Some clones in this sample may be carry-over from other donors' samples. Sequenced input: naive CD4+ T cells from PBMCs. Indicated subset: CD45RA+ positively selected. CDR3 sequence (DNA): TGTGCTAGTGGTTTTCGACAGAAAAACATTCAGTACTTC. Translating it yields CASGFRQKNIQYF. The whole variable domain, filled in from reference TRBV12-5 and TRBJ2-4, reads DARVTQTPRHKVTEMGQEVTMRCQPILGHNTVFWYRQTMMQGLELLAYFRNRAPLDDSGMPKDRFSAEMPDATLATLKIQPSEPRDSAVYFCASGFRQKNIQYFGAGTRLSVL.